This T cell receptor beta chain appears in the sequencing data of a study of Graves' ophthalmopathy and Graves' hyperthyroidism (dated by TCRdb to the late 2010s). Background for the entire study: Peripheral blood was collected at initial diagnosis, before any treatment. The 75 to 100 discovery patients were randomly split 7:3 into training and test sets. A discovery set of 100 patients (around 40 ophthalmopathy, 60 or so stable hyperthyroidism) was enrolled to explore V-J signatures distinguishing ophthalmopathy from hyperthyroidism. In total, 120 to 150 blood samples were TCR-sequenced: around 42 ophthalmopathy, roughly 77 hyperthyroidism and some 17 hyperthyroidism-to-ophthalmopathy patients. For independent validation, a separate cohort was made up of 18 hyperthyroidism patients plus 17 patients who later progressed from hyperthyroidism to ophthalmopathy. T-cell repertoires of thyroid tissue and blood were compared in a handful of hyperthyroidism patients. The study used signatures of the TCR beta repertoire to tell Graves' ophthalmopathy apart from Graves' hyperthyroidism and to predict which patients would progress to ophthalmopathy. Following sampling, methimazole starting at 30 mg daily was administered to hyperthyroidism patients, and high-dose intravenous methylprednisolone was administered to ophthalmopathy patients.

The study at large found these results: In validation, the model predicted ophthalmopathy progression with about 70% sensitivity and around 72% specificity; about a dozen predicted patients were CT-confirmed with GO in a median of about 7.1 months. Most of the expanded thyroid clonotypes with a frequency above 0.001 were also detected in blood, and it was suggested that the thyroid immune response may be reflected by blood repertoires. The 13-signature model separated ophthalmopathy from stable hyperthyroidism with approximately 90% sensitivity and about 81% specificity in cross-validation, and 80%/75% in the test set. No statistical method was used to predetermine the sample size, and group allocation was not hidden from the investigators.

Inclusive of the bounding cysteine and phenylalanine, the CDR3 is 16 residues long. Just CDR3 DNA is preserved here, 48 bases in frame from base 1. Compared with germline, V lacks 0 bases and J lacks 3 bases; bases without a gene match: 6. CDR1 and CDR2, per the germline V gene (reference sequence), are DFQATT and SNEGSKA. This clonotype was observed a few times. Its antigen is still unknown. Base qualities are not provided; no much larger clone lies one nucleotide away. Ophthalmopathy patients were characterized by moderately to severely active disease, a Clinical Activity Score of at least 3, a NOSPECS grade of at least 4, and a disease duration under 3 months. Patients were excluded if they had other autoimmune diseases, uncontrolled infections, pregnancy or lactation. Diagnosis was based on clinical symptoms, serum thyroxine, TRAb, thyroid ultrasound and orbital computed tomography. Ficoll-Paque density gradient centrifugation was used to isolate PBMCs from approximately 10 ml of fresh peripheral blood. Total RNA was extracted with Trizol reagent and quality-checked on an Agilent 2100 Bioanalyzer.

TCR beta CDR3 regions were amplified from RNA transcripts for repertoire sequencing. The first round of RT-PCR was done with HTBI primers and the Qiagen OneStep RT-PCR kit, and was followed by a second round of multiplex PCR, then size selection and purification. Libraries were sequenced on an Illumina HiSeq2000 using paired-end 100 bp reads. The original methods were these. SOAPnuke was used to process the reads, removing any read that contained adapters or uncalled bases, had a mean Phred below 15, or lacked an exact match to the constant primer or identifier. COPE v1.2.5 was used to merge high-quality paired reads. Each unique nucleotide sequence was defined as a clonotype, and clonotypes were aligned to IMGT TRB V, D and J references with MiTCR v1.1. The analysis was limited to V-J combinations with a frequency above 0.0001, which together covered about 99% of repertoires. For each V-J combination, a TCR clonal expansion and chaos score was defined as the ratio of F50 clonal expansion to chaos observed in the TCRdist matrix. Welch's t-statistics and random forest were used to narrow the features down to 13 V-J combinations, which were then fed into a naive Bayes classifier. The similarity between thyroid and blood repertoires was quantified using the Morisita-Horn index. TCRdb reanalyzed the raw reads on its own, using fastp at Q25 for trimming and MiXCR for clone calling, and kept in-frame beta chains. Entries are consolidated by CDR3 protein sequence, retaining the most common genes and DNA. In this record, the V and J calls reflect TCRdb's handling and not the investigators' own analysis. The sample has about 220,000 distinct CDR3 sequences on record, under 25% of them singletons. Of the sample, 43% is held by the ten largest clones.

The TCR was taken from a woman in her 50s with Graves' ophthalmopathy. Donor details come from another sample of the same person, matched by shared clones. The chain employs TRBV20-1 and TRBJ2-2; 8 bases in between match TRBD1. Sequencing was carried out using peripheral blood. The DNA sequence is given as TGCAGTGCTAGAGATCTACAGGGGGAGGACACCGGGGAGCTGTTTTTT. This translates into CSARDLQGEDTGELFF.